This T cell receptor (beta chain) was recorded in a study of regulatory T cells in long-lasting Graves disease. Study at large: Persistent Graves' disease denoted over 5 years of antithyroid drugs plus positive TSH receptor antibodies.

The germline gives CDR1 SEHNR, CDR2 FQNEAQ (reference sequence). The CDR3 covers 11 residues. V lost 6 bases to trimming and J lost 8 bases, with 7 bases between them. This clonotype was observed a few times. What it recognizes is unknown. Arm-PCR of CDR3 regions and iRepertoire HTBI primers were used to build TCR beta libraries. TCRdb re-called the multiplex PCR reads through MiXCR, storing one row per CDR3 protein. The sample holds some 470,000 distinct CDR3 sequences, 20% to 25% seen once. Findings of the study overall: There was favoring of TRBV28, TRBJ1-2 and TRBJ2-5 in persistent disease.

Time point defined: persistent/refractory GD, antithyroid drugs over 5 years with positive TRAb. The TCR library was made from RNA that had been extracted from PBMCs in TRIzol. The TCR originated in a female donor with Graves disease. Specimen: peripheral blood mononuclear cells (PBMCs), collected when the disease was refractory, from a patient treated with antithyroid drugs. The chain has TRBV7-9 and TRBJ1-4, with unresolved D. Here the CDR3 DNA reads TGTGCCAGCAGACACCTCGAAAAACTGTTTTTT. It yields the protein CASRHLEKLFF.